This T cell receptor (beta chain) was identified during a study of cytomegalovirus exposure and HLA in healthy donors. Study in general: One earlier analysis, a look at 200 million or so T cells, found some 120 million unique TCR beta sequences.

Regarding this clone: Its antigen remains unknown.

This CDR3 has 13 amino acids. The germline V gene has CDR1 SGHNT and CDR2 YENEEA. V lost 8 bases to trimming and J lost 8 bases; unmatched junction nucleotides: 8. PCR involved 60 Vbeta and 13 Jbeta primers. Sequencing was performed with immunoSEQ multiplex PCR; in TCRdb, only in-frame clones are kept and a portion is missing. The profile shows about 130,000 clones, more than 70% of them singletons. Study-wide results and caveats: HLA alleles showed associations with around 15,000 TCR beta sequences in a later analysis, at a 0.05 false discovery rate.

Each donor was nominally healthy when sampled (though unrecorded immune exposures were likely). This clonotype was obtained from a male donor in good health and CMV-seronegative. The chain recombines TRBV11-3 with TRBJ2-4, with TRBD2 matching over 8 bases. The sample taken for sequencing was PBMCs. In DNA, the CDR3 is TGTGCCAGCTCTCCCGGGGGGGGAGACATTCAGTACTTC. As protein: CASSPGGGDIQYF.